Listed here are 18 T cell receptor beta chains from one sample, sequenced in a study of T cells in Graves' hyperthyroidism and ophthalmopathy. TCR beta CDR3 regions were amplified from RNA. The TCR CDR3 first-round RT-PCR relied on the HTBI primer set. Each CDR3 protein gets one entry after TCRdb re-called the multiplex PCR reads with MiXCR. The data show some 270,000 distinct CDR3 sequences, roughly an eighth seen once. The material sequenced was blood. Every receptor here comes from a middle-aged woman with Graves' hyperthyroidism.

This clonotype showed up many times. The rearrangement uses TRBV20-1 and TRBJ1-1; possibly TRBD1 for D (5 bases). Germline V gene lookup returns CDR1 DFQATT and CDR2 SNEGSKA (reference sequence). The CDR3 has 14 residues. Trimming removed 5 bases from V and 0 bases from J, with 13 bases in between. CDR3 sequence (DNA): TGCAGTGCTGGGCGGGGGTCTGTGAACACTGAAGCTTTCTTT. Translating it yields CSAGRGSVNTEAFF.

This clonotype was counted at least ten times. This chain uses TRBV20-1 with TRBJ2-3, with 9 bases aligning to TRBD1. Trimming at V came to 3 bases and at J to 5 bases, leaving 9 bases not matched to a gene. Germline V CDR1 and CDR2: DFQATT, SNEGSKA (reference sequence). The CDR3 runs to 15 residues. As DNA, the CDR3 is TGCAGTGCTAGGGGGGGACAGGGAATAATAGATACGCAGTATTTT. Translation: CSARGGQGIIDTQYF.

This clonotype was picked up a small number of times. J is TRBJ2-2 and V is TRBV20-1, with 9 bases lining up with TRBD1. The V segment lost 0 bases and the J segment 5 bases; nucleotides outside the gene matches: 10. This CDR3 comprises 17 residues. CDR1 and CDR2 (germline): DFQATT, SNEGSKA (reference sequence). The CDR3 region is CSARDHRGQGDTGELFF. As DNA, the CDR3 is TGCAGTGCTAGAGATCATAGGGGACAGGGTGATACCGGGGAGCTGTTTTTT.

In nucleotides, the CDR3 is TGTGCCAGCAGCTTCGACTGGACTAATGAAAAACTGTTTTTT. Its translation: CASSFDWTNEKLFF. V usage is TRBV7-9 and J usage is TRBJ1-4; D unclear. This CDR3 is built from 14 residues. CDR1 is SEHNR and CDR2 is FQNEAQ in the germline V gene (reference sequence). Trimming pared 3 bases from V and 2 bases from J, leaving 7 bases between.

CDR3 sequence (DNA): TGTGCCAGTAGTATTGGTGGCCAAGCAGGGGAGCAGTTCTTC. It yields the protein CASSIGGQAGEQFF. The chain couples TRBV19 to TRBJ2-1; possible D gene TRBD1, 5 bases. Per the germline V gene, CDR1 is LNHDA and CDR2 is SQIVND (reference sequence). V was trimmed by 3 bases and J by 10 bases, leaving 16 bases between them. CDR3 length: 14 amino acids.

This clonotype was counted many times. The chain carries TRBV20-1 and TRBJ1-5; D uncertain. Trimming cost V 0 bases and J 5 bases, with 14 bases left between them. Germline-derived CDR1 and CDR2 are DFQATT and SNEGSKA (reference sequence). This CDR3 comprises 15 residues. The CDR3 DNA follows: TGCAGTGCTAGAGATTCGGGGTACAACCATCAGCCCCAGCATTTT. This gives the protein CSARDSGYNHQPQHF.

This clonotype was seen at least ten times. This rearrangement joins TRBV7-8 to TRBJ2-1, with 9 bases lining up with TRBD1. CDR1 is SGHVS, CDR2 FQNEAQ, per germline. The CDR3 loop spans 15 amino acids. Germline trimming cut 5 bases from V and 5 bases from J; bases unmatched to any gene: 7. The CDR3 DNA sequence: TGTGCCAGCAGCCTTGACAGGGGGGCAAACAATGAGCAGTTCTTC. This codes for CASSLDRGANNEQFF.

The table lists this clonotype with a few counts. The CDR3 DNA reads TGTGCCAGCAGCCAATTTCAGGGGGCCCGATCCTACGAGCAGTACTTC. Protein product: CASSQFQGARSYEQYF. The chain uses TRBV7-9 and TRBJ2-7; 8 bases are a match to TRBD1. The junction had 10 bases not matched to a gene; V was cut back by 5 bases and J by 1 base. Germline lookup yields CDR1 SEHNR and CDR2 FQNEAQ (reference sequence). CDR3 length equals 16 residues.

The chain links TRBV7-3 to TRBJ2-2; D possibly corresponds to TRBD2 (5 bases). V was trimmed by 11 bases and J by 0 bases, leaving 22 bases between them. The germline V gene encodes CDR1 SGHTA and CDR2 FQGTGA. The CDR3 totals 17 residues. CDR3 sequence (DNA): TGTGCCGCCGACAAGGAGGCCCAGCCTTCGAACACCGGGGAGCTGTTTTTT. Its translation is CAADKEAQPSNTGELFF. Full variable domain (missing parts from reference TRBV7-3 and TRBJ2-2): GAGVSQTPSNKVTEKGKYVELRCDPISGHTALYWYRQSLGQGPEFLIYFQGTGAADDSGLPNDRFFAVRPEGSVSTLKIQRTERGDSAVYLCAADKEAQPSNTGELFFGEGSRLTVL.

V gene TRBV19 combines with J gene TRBJ2-3, with TRBD2 identical over 9 bases. With 7 bases clipped from V and 2 bases from J, the junction kept 7 bases outside the gene matches. CDR1 is LNHDA and CDR2 is SQIVND in the germline V gene (reference sequence). The CDR3 length is 15 residues. The CDR3 nucleotides read TGTGCCAGTACCATGGGACTAGCTAACACAGATACGCAGTATTTT. Protein product: CASTMGLANTDTQYF.

The sample holds many counts of this clonotype. V gene TRBV27 combines with J gene TRBJ2-7; D could derive from TRBD1 or TRBD2 (6 bases each). V shed 3 bases and J shed 4 bases, with 13 bases lying between them. This CDR3 contains 14 residues. Germline V CDR1 and CDR2: MNHEY, SMNVEV (reference sequence). The CDR3: CASSFGGRIYEQYF. The CDR3 DNA follows: TGTGCCAGCAGTTTTGGGGGGCGCATTTACGAGCAGTACTTC.

This clonotype was counted at least ten times. The chain recombines TRBV28 with TRBJ2-3, with 8 bases lining up with TRBD2. Per germline, CDR1 MDHEN and CDR2 SYDVKM. The J segment lost 2 bases and the V segment lost 6 bases, leaving 7 bases of the junction unmatched. This CDR3 is built from 15 residues. This CDR3 is CASSPSGRITDTQYF. The CDR3 DNA is TGTGCCAGCAGCCCAAGCGGGAGAATCACAGATACGCAGTATTTT.

This clonotype was counted many times. The J gene is TRBJ2-3, the V gene TRBV29-1, with 7 bases matching TRBD2. The CDR3 sequence is 12 residues long. V dropped 3 bases and J dropped 6; count of bases not matched to a gene: 3. Germline V gene data show CDR1 as SQVTM and CDR2 as ANQGSEA. The CDR3 is CSVDLAVDTQYF. For the CDR3, the DNA is TGCAGCGTTGACCTAGCGGTCGATACGCAGTATTTT.

The rearrangement joins TRBV20-1 to TRBJ2-1; 9 nucleotides match TRBD2. Germline trimming cut 1 base from V and 9 bases from J; bases unmatched to any gene: 4. This CDR3 has 13 residues. Germline V CDR1 and CDR2: DFQATT, SNEGSKA (reference sequence). The CDR3: CSARGGRAGEQFF. The CDR3 DNA follows: TGCAGTGCTAGAGGCGGGAGGGCCGGTGAGCAGTTCTTC.

This clonotype was observed many times. The CDR3 DNA reads TGTGCCAGCAGCCAATCCGGGACAGGCTATGGCTACACCTTC. Translation: CASSQSGTGYGYTF. The chain couples TRBV3-1 to TRBJ1-2; 8 bases align to TRBD1. The CDR3 has 14 residues. V was pared by 2 bases and J by 4 bases, with 3 bases of the junction left unmatched. CDR1 LGHDT and CDR2 YNNKEL come from the germline V gene (reference sequence).

This rearrangement joins TRBV5-1 to TRBJ2-7; perhaps TRBD1 as D (5 bases). Trimming shortened V by 0 bases and J by 1 base, and 14 bases separated the two germline ends. The CDR3 is made up of 16 amino acids. Germline V gene sequence: CDR1 SGHRS, CDR2 YFSETQ. The CDR3 loop is CASSLVPYRFSYEQYF. The CDR3 bases are TGCGCCAGCAGCTTGGTCCCTTACAGGTTTTCCTACGAGCAGTACTTC. Combining the CDR3 with reference TRBV5-1 and TRBJ2-7 gives the whole variable domain KAGVTQTPRYLIKTRGQQVTLSCSPISGHRSVSWYQQTPGQGLQFLFEYFSETQRNKGNFPGRFSGRQFSNSRSEMNVSTLELGDSALYLCASSLVPYRFSYEQYFGPGTRLTVT.

This clonotype was seen many times. V is TRBV7-9 and J is TRBJ2-2, with a possible D match to TRBD1 (5 bases). The CDR3 covers 14 residues. The V gene lost 2 bases and the J gene lost 5 bases, with 9 bases spanning the gap. Germline V lookup: CDR1 SEHNR, CDR2 FQNEAQ (reference sequence). CDR3 residues: CASSLRGSTGELFF. The CDR3 nucleotides are TGTGCCAGCAGCTTAAGGGGATCAACCGGGGAGCTGTTTTTT.

This clonotype was counted once. A much more abundant neighbour one base away suggests this may be a read error. This chain joins TRBV25-1 and TRBJ2-1; TRBD2 matches at 7 bases. CDR3 length: 14 amino acids. Germline V gives CDR1 MGHDK, CDR2 SYGVNS. The V and J ends lost 4 bases and 7 bases, in that order; junction bases with no gene match: 7. CDR3: CASSGHRDYNEQFF. The CDR3 bases are TGTGCCAGCAGTGGACACCGGGACTATAATGAGCAGTTCTTC.